This paragraph covers one T cell receptor beta chain sequence. Its cognate antigen is unknown. The data were obtained in a study of TIL therapy for anti-PD-1-resistant metastatic lung cancer. Study as a whole: Tumors had a median PD-L1 proportion score of approximately 6.4%. Tumors carried a median about 1.5 non-synonymous mutations per megabase. Study-wide results and caveats: After infusion, TIL clonotypes partly replaced peripheral T cells and declined over months.

The V gene lost 0 bases and the J gene lost 5 bases, with 17 bases spanning the gap. The CDR3 spans 17 residues. Germline CDR1 and CDR2: SGHRS and YFSETQ. Sequencing used immunoSEQ v3. The assay was immunoSEQ multiplex PCR, and TCRdb's table has in-frame clones only and misses some. The data contain around 59,000 clones, 69% of them singletons. The time point was: pre-treatment sample, taken before nivolumab and TIL therapy. Enrollment ran from October 2017 to early 2020. The source is a person between 25 and 79 years old with non-small cell lung cancer. The sequencing here drew on blood, taken at baseline. The rearrangement joins TRBV5-1 to TRBJ2-2; possible D gene TRBD1, 6 bases. CDR3 sequence: CASSLGTGSRKTGELFF. The CDR3 DNA reads as TGCGCCAGCAGCTTGGGCACAGGGTCCAGAAAGACCGGGGAGCTGTTTTTT.